These T cell receptor beta chains were read from a single sample in a study of spatial heterogeneity in lung cancer. TCRdb independently ran MiXCR on the 5' RACE reads; one entry per CDR3 protein. The sample contains 4,200 or so distinct CDR3 sequences, around 8.8% of which appear only once. Specimen: lung tumor tissue, collected at surgery. Receptors were obtained from a male donor with early-stage non-small cell lung cancer. Both conserved end residues are part of each CDR3. A D gene is named only where the DNA matches it firmly.

D gene: TRBD2; V gene: TRBV19; CDR3 protein: CASSGLAGSYNEQFF
D gene: NA; V gene: TRBV7-2; CDR3 protein: CASSLVGAGTSGANVLTF
D gene: NA; V gene: TRBV27; CDR3 protein: CASSLSAGLDEQYF
D gene: TRBD2; V gene: TRBV10-3; CDR3 protein: CATKDASGRGEQFF
D gene: TRBD1; V gene: TRBV6-1; CDR3 protein: CASSEGRGREYF
D gene: NA; V gene: TRBV6-2/TRBV6-3; CDR3 protein: CASRKTGFYTEAFF
D gene: TRBD2; V gene: TRBV20-1; CDR3 protein: CSAGSRTSVRETQYF
D gene: TRBD1; V gene: TRBV29-1; CDR3 protein: CSVGTVYSNYGYTF
D gene: NA; V gene: TRBV6-6; CDR3 protein: CASMWSRTGELFF
D gene: NA; V gene: TRBV12-3/TRBV12-4; CDR3 protein: CASSPRPDSNSPLHF
D gene: NA; V gene: TRBV28; CDR3 protein: CASSSLHGSNQPQHF
D gene: TRBD1; V gene: TRBV29-1; CDR3 protein: CSVENPGQGYF
D gene: TRBD2; V gene: TRBV7-9; CDR3 protein: CASSPAGGYEQYF
D gene: NA; V gene: TRBV6-5; CDR3 protein: CASSLNSDTQYF
D gene: NA; V gene: TRBV3-1; CDR3 protein: CASSPVAGEQFF
D gene: NA; V gene: TRBV7-2; CDR3 protein: CASSPRTYNEQFF
D gene: TRBD2; V gene: TRBV12-3/TRBV12-4; CDR3 protein: CASSLTGTSGNEQFF
D gene: NA; V gene: TRBV12-3/TRBV12-4; CDR3 protein: CASSPWVRGEAFF
D gene: NA; V gene: TRBV6-5; CDR3 protein: CASSPYTGELFF
D gene: TRBD2; V gene: TRBV5-1; CDR3 protein: CASSLDSGGSTDTQYF
D gene: NA; V gene: TRBV6-2/TRBV6-3; CDR3 protein: CASSPKGFSYNEQFF
D gene: NA; V gene: TRBV6-2/TRBV6-3; CDR3 protein: CASSYSRTDSNQPQHF
D gene: NA; V gene: TRBV7-3; CDR3 protein: CASSPEGTGELFF
D gene: NA; V gene: TRBV15; CDR3 protein: CATSRGVNEKLFF
D gene: NA; V gene: TRBV5-1; CDR3 protein: CASSLVPGGMNEQYF
D gene: NA; V gene: TRBV29-1; CDR3 protein: CSARTAYGYTF
D gene: TRBD2; V gene: TRBV10-3; CDR3 protein: CAISDTREGRETQYF
D gene: TRBD2; V gene: TRBV5-4; CDR3 protein: CASSEGGKNSYNEQFF
D gene: TRBD1; V gene: TRBV5-1; CDR3 protein: CASSIGTGARNTEAFF
D gene: NA; V gene: TRBV6-5; CDR3 protein: CASSYLLEWPLHF
D gene: TRBD1; V gene: TRBV9; CDR3 protein: CASSLGQENYGYTF
D gene: NA; V gene: TRBV7-2; CDR3 protein: CASSAFPGYEQYF
D gene: NA; V gene: TRBV29-1; CDR3 protein: CSVLPGRVDTQYF
D gene: NA; V gene: TRBV11-2; CDR3 protein: CASSSPAWDYEQYF
D gene: NA; V gene: TRBV9; CDR3 protein: CASSTGMTGNTIYF
D gene: NA; V gene: TRBV25-1; CDR3 protein: CASRNSDNQPQHF
D gene: NA; V gene: TRBV7-7; CDR3 protein: CASSAGTLLETQYF
D gene: NA; V gene: TRBV18; CDR3 protein: CASGARAYEQYF
D gene: TRBD2; V gene: TRBV2; CDR3 protein: CASSEMASGGDEQFF
D gene: NA; V gene: TRBV11-3; CDR3 protein: CASSLRMGAEAFF
D gene: NA; V gene: TRBV14; CDR3 protein: CASSPPWTYNEQFF
D gene: NA; V gene: TRBV7-9; CDR3 protein: CASSNPSGRTEAFF
D gene: NA; V gene: TRBV18; CDR3 protein: CASSPRGPGELFF
D gene: TRBD2; V gene: TRBV7-3; CDR3 protein: CASSLSGGAPETQYF
D gene: TRBD1; V gene: TRBV6-1; CDR3 protein: CASSAGGGFTLSNQPQHF
D gene: NA; V gene: TRBV4-2; CDR3 protein: CASSQGGTNQPQHF
D gene: TRBD2; V gene: TRBV29-1; CDR3 protein: CSVRGLAGRTGELFF
D gene: NA; V gene: TRBV2; CDR3 protein: CASRMTSNEQFF
D gene: NA; V gene: TRBV6-1; CDR3 protein: CASRAPNYGYTF
D gene: NA; V gene: TRBV5-1; CDR3 protein: CASSADYEQYF
D gene: NA; V gene: TRBV5-8; CDR3 protein: CASSLSNRGTDTQYF
D gene: TRBD1; V gene: TRBV20-1; CDR3 protein: CSATIGQGAFF
D gene: TRBD1; V gene: TRBV28; CDR3 protein: CASSSSGTGVPYEQYF
D gene: NA; V gene: TRBV19; CDR3 protein: CASSMAGYTGELFF
D gene: TRBD1; V gene: TRBV29-1; CDR3 protein: CSVRRGQQNTEAFF
D gene: TRBD1; V gene: TRBV4-2; CDR3 protein: CASSQGDRVNTEAFF
D gene: TRBD2; V gene: TRBV3-1; CDR3 protein: CASSPGGATKNIQYF
D gene: TRBD2; V gene: TRBV6-5; CDR3 protein: CASSERGSNEQYF
D gene: TRBD1; V gene: TRBV7-2; CDR3 protein: CASSLGQGYSPLHF
D gene: NA; V gene: TRBV7-5; CDR3 protein: CISVPEAPRSDGAMMNTEAFF